The 26 T cell receptor beta chains reported below all come from one sample, sequenced in a study of blood T cell repertoires in COVID-19. Sequencing was performed with immunoSEQ multiplex PCR; in TCRdb, only in-frame clones are kept and a portion is missing. Here the sample spans approximately 150,000 clones, roughly 85% being singletons. Sample: peripheral blood. The receptors here all came from a woman aged 80 or over with acute or convalescent COVID-19.

The chain recombines TRBV2 with TRBJ1-5, with a possible D match to TRBD1 (5 bases). In germline, CDR1 is SNHLY, CDR2 FYNNEI. The ends were cut back, 2 bases at V and 5 bases at J, with 13 bases in the middle. CDR3 length: 15 residues. The CDR3 bases are TGTGCCAGCAGTGAAATGGGGGGAGGGTATCAGCCCCAGCATTTT. Encoded protein: CASSEMGGGYQPQHF.

This rearrangement joins TRBV4-3 to TRBJ2-7; D remains unclear. V was cut by 0 bases and J by 4 bases, with 7 bases left in between. This CDR3 is 13 amino acids long. Germline assignment: CDR1 LGHNA and CDR2 YSLEER. For the CDR3, the DNA is TGCGCCAGCAGCCAAGAACAGCTTTACGAGCAGTACTTC. Translated, it gives CASSQEQLYEQYF.

The chain couples TRBV7-2 to TRBJ2-3; 10 bases are shared with TRBD1. The CDR3 contains 16 residues. Germline values: CDR1 SGHTA, CDR2 FQGNSA. V was pared by 1 base and J by 5 bases, with 6 bases of the junction left unmatched. The CDR3 loop is CASSLVGTGVLDTQYF. The DNA of the CDR3 is TGTGCCAGCAGCTTAGTAGGGACAGGGGTATTAGATACGCAGTATTTT.

This clone was seen only a few times. The J gene is TRBJ1-2, the V gene TRBV6-5; TRBD1 aligns across 8 bases. Germline CDR1 is MNHEY and CDR2 is SVGAGI. V lost 6 bases, J lost 7 bases, and 7 bases stayed unmatched. The length of the CDR3 is 13 residues. The CDR3 here is CASSLDRVRGYTF. The CDR3 bases are TGTGCCAGCAGCCTGGACAGGGTGCGTGGCTACACCTTC.

The chain uses TRBV7-6 and TRBJ2-3; D is unresolved. The CDR3 sequence is 13 residues long. CDR1 is SGHVS and CDR2 is FNYEAQ in the germline V gene. Trimming removed 5 bases at V and 2 bases at J, with 8 bases between. In DNA form, the CDR3 reads TGTGCCAGCAGCCAGTCAACCACAGATACGCAGTATTTT. It specifies CASSQSTTDTQYF. The full variable domain, in which reference TRBV7-6 and TRBJ2-3 provide the parts outside the CDR3, is GAGVSQSPRYKVTKRGQDVALRCDPISGHVSLYWYRQALGQGPEFLTYFNYEAQQDKSGLPNDRFSAERPEGSISTLTIQRTEQRDSAMYRCASSQSTTDTQYFGPGTRLTVL.

This chain joins TRBV9 and TRBJ2-1; D is ambiguous. With 0 bases removed from V and 7 bases from J, the gap between germline ends came to 14 bases. The germline CDR1 and CDR2 sequences are SGDLS and YYNGEE. The CDR3 is 15 residues long. Here the CDR3 DNA reads TGTGCCAGCAGCGTAGGTTCCCTGTTCGTGAATGAGCAGTTCTTC. It encodes CASSVGSLFVNEQFF.

This sequence joins TRBV6-5 and TRBJ1-2; D is possibly TRBD1 (6 bases). V lost 7 bases and J 4 bases, leaving 13 bases between the germline ends. The CDR3 totals 13 residues. In germline, CDR1 is MNHEY, CDR2 SVGAGI. The CDR3 DNA reads TGTGCCAGCAAGAGGACAGAGACCTATGGCTACACCTTC. It codes for CASKRTETYGYTF.

The J gene is TRBJ2-5, the V gene TRBV29-1, with 12 bases aligning to TRBD1. The germline V gene has CDR1 SQVTM and CDR2 ANQGSEA. CDR3 length: 13 residues. V lost 6 bases, J lost 4 bases, and 3 bases stayed unmatched. Here the CDR3 DNA reads TGCAGCGTCGGGACAGGGGGCAGAGAGACCCAGTACTTC. Amino acids: CSVGTGGRETQYF.

The count of this clone is one. The V gene is TRBV30, the J gene TRBJ2-7; 8 nucleotides line up with TRBD1. The CDR3 contains 15 residues. Losses at the gene ends were 3 bases for V and 7 bases for J; bases not matched to a gene: 14. Germline V gene lookup returns CDR1 GTSNPN and CDR2 SVGIG (reference sequence). The CDR3 reads CAWSKPGDRPREQYF. The CDR3, as DNA: TGTGCCTGGAGCAAACCCGGGGACAGGCCCCGGGAGCAGTACTTC.

The chain carries TRBV7-8 and TRBJ2-7, with 11 bases fitting TRBD1. The CDR3 totals 15 residues. Germline trimming cut 3 bases from V and 3 bases from J; bases unmatched to any gene: 4. Germline loops: CDR1 SGHVS, CDR2 FQNEAQ. CDR3 region: CASSFGQGAVYEQYF. CDR3 bases: TGTGCCAGCAGCTTCGGACAGGGGGCCGTCTACGAGCAGTACTTC.

J is TRBJ1-2 and V is TRBV28; a possible D gene is TRBD1 (5 bases). The CDR3 length is 12 residues. V gave up 5 bases and J gave up 7 bases, with 11 bases separating them. Germline-derived CDR1 and CDR2 are MDHEN and SYDVKM. The CDR3 nucleotides read TGTGCCAGCAGTCCAAACGGGGGTGGCTACACCTTC. It is translated as CASSPNGGGYTF.

The chain recombines TRBV11-3 with TRBJ2-3; D possibly corresponds to TRBD1 (5 bases). Germline CDR1 SGHNT, CDR2 YENEEA. The CDR3 totals 15 residues. V gave up 4 bases and J gave up 1 base, with 12 bases separating them. CDR3 protein: CASSSRAGRTDTQYF. Here the CDR3 DNA reads TGTGCCAGCAGCTCCCGGGCAGGGCGCACAGATACGCAGTATTTT. The whole variable domain, remainder taken from reference TRBV11-3 and TRBJ2-3, is EAGVVQSPRYKIIEKKQPVAFWCNPISGHNTLYWYLQNLGQGPELLIRYENEEAVDDSQLPKDRFSAERLKGVDSTLKIQPAELGDSAVYLCASSSRAGRTDTQYFGPGTRLTVL.

The rearrangement uses TRBV29-1 and TRBJ2-7, with 10 nucleotides matching TRBD2. V trimming: 5 bases; J trimming: 6 bases; junction bases outside the gene matches: 10. CDR1 is SQVTM and CDR2 is ANQGSEA in the germline V gene. The CDR3 totals 14 residues. This chain's CDR3 is CSVLLAGSFIEQYF. CDR3 DNA: TGCAGCGTTCTACTAGCGGGAAGTTTCATCGAGCAGTACTTC.

There are a few counts of this clone. The V call is TRBV28, the J call TRBJ1-4; D is unclear. Germline V gives CDR1 MDHEN, CDR2 SYDVKM. The V gene lost 7 bases and the J gene lost 8 bases, with 11 bases spanning the gap. The CDR3 has 12 residues. The CDR3 reads CASTLEGEKLFF. In DNA form, the CDR3 reads TGTGCCAGCACCCTAGAGGGAGAAAAACTGTTTTTT. Based on the CDR3 plus reference TRBV28 and TRBJ1-4, the full variable domain is DVKVTQSSRYLVKRTGEKVFLECVQDMDHENMFWYRQDPGLGLRLIYFSYDVKMKEKGDIPEGYSVSREKKERFSLILESASTNQTSMYLCASTLEGEKLFFGSGTQLSVL.

The chain couples TRBV19 to TRBJ2-1; TRBD2 matches 8 bases. V was clipped by 9 bases and J by 0 bases; unmatched bases: 7. CDR3 length: 15 amino acids. Germline CDR1 and CDR2: LNHDA and SQIVND (reference sequence). This CDR3 reads CARYSGKSSYNEQFF. CDR3 in DNA: TGTGCCAGGTATAGCGGGAAGAGCTCCTACAATGAGCAGTTCTTC.

The rearrangement links TRBV27 to TRBJ2-1; a weak D match, TRBD2 (6 bases). CDR1 and CDR2 (germline): MNHEY, SMNVEV (reference sequence). The CDR3 length is 15 residues. V was pared by 2 bases and J by 6 bases, with 14 bases between. As DNA, the CDR3 is TGTGCCAGCAGTTTACCGGGACTGCGGGGCAATGAGCAGTTCTTC. The encoded protein is CASSLPGLRGNEQFF.

The V and J genes are TRBV5-1 and TRBJ2-7; 8 bases agree with TRBD1. CDR1 SGHRS and CDR2 YFSETQ come from the germline V gene. The CDR3 has 16 residues. V shed 0 bases, J shed 1 base, and the junction held 6 bases outside the gene matches. This CDR3 reads CASSLGGNRGSYEQYF. DNA for the CDR3: TGCGCCAGCAGCTTGGGGGGCAACAGGGGGTCCTACGAGCAGTACTTC.

The chain is built from TRBV4-1 and TRBJ1-2; D possibly corresponds to TRBD1 (5 bases). V dropped 6 bases and J dropped 7 bases, with 21 bases sitting between them. CDR1 is MGHRA and CDR2 is YSYEKL in the germline V gene. The CDR3 extends over 15 amino acids. In DNA form, the CDR3 reads TGCGCCAGCAGACCCTGGGGCCGTGGGCCAACTGGCTACACCTTC. This translates into CASRPWGRGPTGYTF.

The V and J genes are TRBV2 and TRBJ1-5, with TRBD1 identical over 7 bases. The length of the CDR3 is 15 residues. The ends lost 4 bases at V and 5 bases at J; junction bases unmatched: 8. Germline CDR1 is SNHLY and CDR2 is FYNNEI. CDR3 sequence: CASSGFRGLDQPQHF. The CDR3 DNA reads as TGTGCCAGCAGTGGGTTTAGGGGGCTAGATCAGCCCCAGCATTTT.

This clone occurred once. This sequence joins TRBV7-2 and TRBJ2-7; 14 nucleotides align to TRBD2. This CDR3 has 15 amino acids. Germline CDR1 and CDR2: SGHTA and FQGNSA. The V and J ends lost 5 bases and 8 bases, in that order; junction bases with no gene match: 8. CDR3 sequence: CASSPAGTSGGKQYF. DNA for the CDR3: TGTGCCAGCAGCCCTGCTGGGACTAGCGGGGGTAAGCAGTACTTC.

This clone was seen more than once but under ten times. The chain has TRBV19 and TRBJ1-5; 7 bases are a match to TRBD1. J gave up 5 bases and V 6 bases, and 10 bases lay outside the gene matches. The V gene's germline CDR1 is LNHDA and CDR2 SQIVND (reference sequence). The CDR3 runs 15 residues. The CDR3 DNA reads TGTGCCAGTAGCAGAACCGGGACAGAGGATCAGCCCCAGCATTTT. Its protein is CASSRTGTEDQPQHF.

V gene TRBV10-3 combines with J gene TRBJ1-2; TRBD1 might be the D (6 bases). This CDR3 has 16 residues. V was pared by 3 bases and J by 7 bases, with 21 bases between. Germline CDR1 and CDR2: ENHRY and SYGVKD. The CDR3 coding sequence is TGTGCCATCAGTGAATTTTTTCGGTCAGGGGAAAGTGGCTACACCTTC. Protein sequence: CAISEFFRSGESGYTF.

This chain uses TRBV19 with TRBJ1-1; the D gene is possibly TRBD1 (5 bases). Germline V gene sequence: CDR1 LNHDA, CDR2 SQIVND (reference sequence). Trimming left V 5 bases short and J 3 bases short, with 13 bases between. The CDR3 contains 14 residues. Here the CDR3 reads CASSEKGADTEAFF. For the CDR3, the DNA is TGTGCCAGTAGTGAAAAAGGGGCGGACACTGAAGCTTTCTTT.

The gene calls are TRBV30 and TRBJ2-7, with 7 bases aligning to TRBD1. The CDR3 is made up of 14 amino acids. The germline CDR1 and CDR2 sequences are GTSNPN and SVGIG (reference sequence). With V trimmed by 1 base and J by 5 bases, 8 bases remained unmatched. CDR3 in DNA: TGTGCCTGGAGTGCAGACAGGGTTGCCAACGAGCAGTACTTC. Translation: CAWSADRVANEQYF.

The chain carries TRBV11-2 and TRBJ2-1, with 8 bases fitting TRBD2. The CDR3 spans 17 residues. From germline, CDR1 is SGHAT and CDR2 FQNNGV. Losses at the gene ends were 5 bases for V and 0 bases for J; bases not matched to a gene: 9. CDR3 in amino acids: CASSPERGTSSYNEQFF. CDR3 DNA sequence: TGTGCCAGCAGCCCCGAAAGAGGGACTAGCTCCTACAATGAGCAGTTCTTC.

J is TRBJ2-7 and V is TRBV27, with unresolved D. Germline loops: CDR1 MNHEY, CDR2 SMNVEV (reference sequence). The ends were cut back, 2 bases at V and 3 bases at J, with 14 bases in the middle. This CDR3 is built from 15 residues. CDR3 sequence reads: CASSLRQVQIYEQYF. The CDR3 DNA follows: TGTGCCAGCAGTTTACGCCAGGTTCAAATCTACGAGCAGTACTTC.